Following are 23 T cell receptor beta chains from one sample sequenced in a study of cytomegalovirus exposure and HLA in healthy donors. The PCR was carried out with 60 Vbeta primers and 13 Jbeta primers. The repertoire was sequenced with immunoSEQ multiplex PCR; TCRdb's copy has only in-frame clones and lacks some. The repertoire holds about 130,000 clones, with 78% as singletons. Sequenced: PBMCs. These receptors came from a man aged 25 to 40 in good health and CMV-seropositive.

The V and J genes are TRBV11-2 and TRBJ1-1; TRBD1 matches 8 bases. Per germline, CDR1 SGHAT and CDR2 FQNNGV. The trim removed 3 bases at V and 9 bases at J, leaving 9 bases unmatched. CDR3 size: 14 residues. DNA for the CDR3: TGTGCCAGCAGCTTCTACACCAGGGGGCAGAAAGCTTTCTTT. This encodes CASSFYTRGQKAFF.

V is TRBV7-6 and J is TRBJ2-7; 8 bases are a match to TRBD2. J gave up 4 bases and V 3 bases, and 11 bases lay outside the gene matches. There are 16 residues in the CDR3. Germline V gene data show CDR1 as SGHVS and CDR2 as FNYEAQ. The CDR3 DNA follows: TGTGCCAGCAGCTTTGTTAGGGAAGCGGGGGCTTACGAGCAGTACTTC. Translation gives CASSFVREAGAYEQYF.

The chain has TRBV2 and TRBJ2-1; 14 bases match TRBD2. V gave up 9 bases and J gave up 7 bases; unmatched junction bases: 8. Germline-derived CDR1 and CDR2 are SNHLY and FYNNEI. The CDR3 is made up of 15 amino acids. The CDR3 here is CARGTSGSLLNEQFF. As DNA, the CDR3 is TGTGCCAGAGGGACTAGCGGGAGTTTATTGAATGAGCAGTTCTTC.

The chain combines TRBV7-6 with TRBJ2-5; 11 nucleotides line up with TRBD2. This CDR3 comprises 18 residues. Germline CDR1 is SGHVS and CDR2 is FNYEAQ. Trimming cost V 4 bases and J 4 bases; bases outside gene matches: 14. CDR3 coding DNA: TGTGCCAGCAGCTCGGCCGGGACTAGCGGCCCCAAAAGAGAGACCCAGTACTTC. Translation: CASSSAGTSGPKRETQYF.

The rearrangement joins TRBV18 to TRBJ2-1; 10 positions match TRBD1. The CDR3 extends over 16 amino acids. Looked up from germline, CDR1 is KGHSH and CDR2 is LQKENI. Unmatched junction bases numbered 6, after V lost 3 bases and J lost 4 bases. This chain's CDR3 is CASSPLGQGPYNEQFF. The DNA for the CDR3 is TGTGCCAGCTCACCGCTGGGACAGGGGCCTTACAATGAGCAGTTCTTC.

This chain joins TRBV27 and TRBJ1-5; no firm D call. There are 12 residues in the CDR3. The V end lost 5 bases, the J end lost 3 bases, and 5 bases lay between the germline ends. The germline gives CDR1 MNHEY, CDR2 SMNVEV (reference sequence). The CDR3 sequence is CASSPHNQPQHF. In nucleotides, the CDR3 is TGTGCCAGCAGTCCCCACAATCAGCCCCAGCATTTT.

The V and J genes are TRBV6-5 and TRBJ1-1; no reliable D call. This CDR3 is 11 amino acids long. V was pared by 2 bases and J by 10 bases, with 8 bases between. Germline lookup yields CDR1 MNHEY and CDR2 SVGAGI. Here the CDR3 DNA reads TGTGCCAGCAGTTACAACGGTGGAGCTTTCTTT. Translated, it gives CASSYNGGAFF.

This chain joins TRBV5-1 and TRBJ2-5, with 7 nucleotides matching TRBD1. The germline V gene has CDR1 SGHRS and CDR2 YFSETQ. V lost 2 bases and J lost 5; bases outside the gene matches: 6. This CDR3 is built from 14 residues. This CDR3 reads CASSFLGGVETQYF. The DNA of the CDR3 is TGCGCCAGCAGCTTTCTAGGGGGCGTTGAGACCCAGTACTTC.

This clone was counted between two and nine times. The V call is TRBV7-2, the J call TRBJ1-5, with D unresolved. The V and J ends lost 5 bases and 0 bases respectively, with 2 bases between them. Germline V gene sequence: CDR1 SGHTA, CDR2 FQGNSA. CDR3 length: 12 amino acids. Here the CDR3 DNA reads TGTGCCAGCAGCCATAGCAATCAGCCCCAGCATTTT. This encodes CASSHSNQPQHF.

The rearrangement links TRBV30 to TRBJ1-2; possible D gene TRBD1, 5 bases. The V gene's germline CDR1 is GTSNPN and CDR2 SVGIG (reference sequence). V was pared by 6 bases and J by 4 bases, with 9 bases between. The CDR3 covers 11 residues. CDR3 sequence: CACTQGYGYTF. The CDR3 DNA reads TGTGCCTGCACCCAGGGCTATGGCTACACCTTC.

This chain connects TRBV10-3 to TRBJ1-1; the D is unclear. Germline values: CDR1 ENHRY, CDR2 SYGVKD. The CDR3 loop spans 14 amino acids. Trimming took off 2 bases at V and 5 bases at J, with 12 bases between the two ends. The CDR3 reads CAISEKGGETEAFF. The CDR3 DNA sequence: TGTGCCATCAGTGAGAAGGGTGGGGAGACTGAAGCTTTCTTT.

The chain has TRBV4-2 and TRBJ2-1; D might be TRBD1 (5 bases). The germline V and J ends were trimmed by 0 bases and 5 bases, with 11 bases remaining between them. The CDR3 contains 15 residues. Germline CDR1 and CDR2: LGHNA and YNFKEQ. The CDR3 protein is CASSQDQGGHNEQFF. In DNA form, the CDR3 reads TGTGCCAGCAGCCAAGATCAGGGTGGCCACAATGAGCAGTTCTTC.

There are a few counts of this clone. CDR3 sequence (DNA): TGCGCCAGCAGCCGAGGGACTACCAATGAGCAGTTCTTC. Amino acids: CASSRGTTNEQFF. This sequence joins TRBV5-1 and TRBJ2-1; 7 positions agree with TRBD2. From germline, CDR1 is SGHRS and CDR2 YFSETQ. Trimming removed 4 bases from V and 6 bases from J; junction bases left unmatched: 4. The CDR3 length is 13 residues.

The chain is built from TRBV11-2 and TRBJ2-5; D unresolved. Germline assignment: CDR1 SGHAT and CDR2 FQNNGV. The V and J ends lost 5 bases and 5 bases respectively, with 15 bases between them. The CDR3 loop spans 14 amino acids. The CDR3 nucleotides read TGTGCCAGCAGCCCTAAGGAAGCCAGGGAGACCCAGTACTTC. This encodes CASSPKEARETQYF. Full variable domain (rest looked up from reference TRBV11-2 and TRBJ2-5): EAGVAQSPRYKIIEKRQSVAFWCNPISGHATLYWYQQILGQGPKLLIQFQNNGVVDDSQLPKDRFSAERLKGVDSTLKIQPAKLEDSAVYLCASSPKEARETQYFGPGTRLLVL.

The chain couples TRBV4-1 to TRBJ2-3, with D unclear. V lost 2 bases and J 6 bases, leaving 3 bases between the germline ends. CDR1 is MGHRA, CDR2 YSYEKL, per germline. The CDR3 consists of 11 residues. CDR3 DNA: TGCGCCAGCAGCCAATCGGATACGCAGTATTTT. Residues: CASSQSDTQYF.

This chain links TRBV28 with TRBJ2-1, with TRBD1 identical over 9 bases. This CDR3 has 15 residues. Looked up from germline, CDR1 is MDHEN and CDR2 is SYDVKM. V lost 5 bases to trimming and J lost 1 base; unmatched junction nucleotides: 3. The CDR3 sequence is CASSPGTGSYNEQFF. CDR3 coding DNA: TGTGCCAGCAGTCCCGGGACAGGGTCCTACAATGAGCAGTTCTTC.

V and J are TRBV15 and TRBJ2-3; 7 bases are a match to TRBD2. V was clipped by 3 bases and J by 0 bases; unmatched bases: 0. Germline CDR1 LNHNV, CDR2 YYDKDF (reference sequence). The CDR3 spans 14 residues. This CDR3 reads CATSSGGSTDTQYF. CDR3 coding DNA: TGTGCCACCAGCAGCGGGGGGAGCACAGATACGCAGTATTTT.

The chain joins TRBV30 to TRBJ1-3; D not resolved. The CDR3 has 15 amino acids. V was shortened by 5 bases and J by 2 bases, with 16 bases between the two germline ends. CDR1 and CDR2 from the germline V gene are GTSNPN and SVGIG (reference sequence). In DNA form, the CDR3 reads TGTGCCTGGGCTGGAGACGCATTTCCTGGAAACACCATATATTTT. Amino acid sequence: CAWAGDAFPGNTIYF.

Only one count was recorded for this clone. The chain recombines TRBV5-1 with TRBJ1-1; TRBD1 matches at 7 bases. Germline V gives CDR1 SGHRS, CDR2 YFSETQ. The CDR3 extends over 18 amino acids. After removal of 1 base from V and 4 bases from J, the junction contained 16 bases not matched to a gene. The CDR3 sequence is CASSLFGTGAFGGTEAFF. In DNA, the CDR3 is TGCGCCAGCAGCTTGTTTGGAACAGGGGCATTCGGCGGCACTGAAGCTTTCTTT. Using reference TRBV5-1 and TRBJ1-1 for the parts outside the CDR3, the full variable domain is KAGVTQTPRYLIKTRGQQVTLSCSPISGHRSVSWYQQTPGQGLQFLFEYFSETQRNKGNFPGRFSGRQFSNSRSEMNVSTLELGDSALYLCASSLFGTGAFGGTEAFFGQGTRLTVV.

This rearrangement joins TRBV25-1 to TRBJ2-5, with 7 bases that match TRBD1. Trimming at V came to 3 bases and at J to 7 bases, leaving 8 bases not matched to a gene. CDR1 MGHDK and CDR2 SYGVNS come from the germline V gene. The CDR3 loop spans 14 amino acids. CDR3 protein: CASSDSDRVGTQYF. The CDR3 DNA sequence: TGTGCCAGCAGTGATTCCGACAGGGTCGGGACCCAGTACTTC. Full variable domain (outside the CDR3, taken from reference TRBV25-1 and TRBJ2-5): EADIYQTPRYLVIGTGKKITLECSQTMGHDKMYWYQQDPGMELHLIHYSYGVNSTEKGDLSSESTVSRIRTEHFPLTLESARPSHTSQYLCASSDSDRVGTQYFGPGTRLLVL.

The rearrangement joins TRBV7-9 to TRBJ2-1; D call uncertain. The CDR3 consists of 13 residues. CDR1 and CDR2 from the germline V gene are SEHNR and FQNEAQ (reference sequence). V lost 5 bases, J lost 9 bases, and 14 bases lay in between. The CDR3 nucleotides read TGTGCCAGCAGCCCAATGCGTTCCGGTGAGCAGTTCTTC. Residues: CASSPMRSGEQFF.

The chain joins TRBV30 to TRBJ1-1; no firm D call. V lost 0 bases to trimming and J lost 4 bases, with 9 bases between them. The CDR3 sequence is 13 residues long. Germline V gene lookup returns CDR1 GTSNPN and CDR2 SVGIG (reference sequence). CDR3 DNA sequence: TGTGCCTGGAGTGTACGAAGACTCACTGAAGCTTTCTTT. This encodes CAWSVRRLTEAFF. The full variable domain, completed using reference TRBV30 and TRBJ1-1, is SQTIHQWPATLVQPVGSPLSLECTVEGTSNPNLYWYRQAAGRGLQLLFYSVGIGQISSEVPQNLSASRPQDRQFILSSKKLLLSDSGFYLCAWSVRRLTEAFFGQGTRLTVV.

The chain links TRBV7-6 to TRBJ2-1, with D perhaps TRBD2 (5 bases). The CDR3 consists of 13 residues. Between the trimmed V and J ends, which lost 3 bases and 4 bases, there was a span of 7 bases. CDR1 is SGHVS, CDR2 FNYEAQ, per germline. CDR3 sequence reads: CASSFSGYNEQFF. The CDR3 region has the DNA TGTGCCAGCAGCTTTTCGGGGTACAATGAGCAGTTCTTC. The complete variable domain, with remaining parts taken from reference TRBV7-6 and TRBJ2-1, reads GAGVSQSPRYKVTKRGQDVALRCDPISGHVSLYWYRQALGQGPEFLTYFNYEAQQDKSGLPNDRFSAERPEGSISTLTIQRTEQRDSAMYRCASSFSGYNEQFFGPGTRLTVL.